The present T cell receptor (beta chain) was sequenced within a study of shared clonotypes between healthy human individuals. Overall study context: Plates per donor: three CD4 naive, three CD4 memory, two CD8 naive, one CD8 memory.

Each PCR replicate from the sorted subsets contained about 180 ng DNA, which is roughly 33,000 T cell genomes. Some clones are missing from TCRdb's copy, which holds only in-frame ones; the method was immunoSEQ multiplex PCR. The sample has about 800,000 clones, 90% to 97% seen once. Overall study findings and caveats: With a few donors compared, approximately 5.5% of naive CD4 clonotypes were shared. Sequencing depth was expected to influence donor clonotype sharing.

Comments on this clone: Its antigen remains unknown.

CD8 cells regarded as naive lacked CD45RO, were positively chosen for CCR7, and omitted terminally differentiated effector memory CD45RA+ cells. The sequence derives from a man under 40 in good health. The sample taken for sequencing was naive CD8+ T cells sorted from blood.

CDR3 bases: TGTGCCAGCAGCCAGACAGGGAGGGTGAGAGAGACCCAGTACTTC. As protein: CASSQTGRVRETQYF. The chain couples TRBV28 to TRBJ2-5; D could derive from TRBD1 or TRBD2 (7 bases each). Trimming stripped 6 bases from V and 4 bases from J, with 18 bases between. Germline loops: CDR1 MDHEN, CDR2 SYDVKM. The CDR3 loop spans 15 amino acids.